In this sample, the clone carrying this T cell receptor (beta chain) turned up a few times. The data were obtained in a study of beta chain features in type 1 diabetes. In germline, CDR1 is SGDLS, CDR2 YYNGEE. Unmatched junction bases numbered 11, after V lost 4 bases and J lost 4 bases. This CDR3 comprises 16 residues. As every portion of the isolated RNA was reverse transcribed, the sequencing read expressed TCRB transcripts. Profiling relied on immunoSEQ multiplex PCR, and the TCRdb table lists in-frame clones only, not all of them. The repertoire holds over 150,000 clones, with 10% to 15% as singletons.

The rearrangement joins TRBV9 to TRBJ1-1; 9 bases fit TRBD1. Specimen: central memory CD4+ T cells from blood. The receptor's source is a young woman in good health. The CDR3 region has the DNA TGTGCCAGCAGCCCCAGGACAGGGGTGAGGAGCACTGAAGCTTTCTTT. It encodes CASSPRTGVRSTEAFF.